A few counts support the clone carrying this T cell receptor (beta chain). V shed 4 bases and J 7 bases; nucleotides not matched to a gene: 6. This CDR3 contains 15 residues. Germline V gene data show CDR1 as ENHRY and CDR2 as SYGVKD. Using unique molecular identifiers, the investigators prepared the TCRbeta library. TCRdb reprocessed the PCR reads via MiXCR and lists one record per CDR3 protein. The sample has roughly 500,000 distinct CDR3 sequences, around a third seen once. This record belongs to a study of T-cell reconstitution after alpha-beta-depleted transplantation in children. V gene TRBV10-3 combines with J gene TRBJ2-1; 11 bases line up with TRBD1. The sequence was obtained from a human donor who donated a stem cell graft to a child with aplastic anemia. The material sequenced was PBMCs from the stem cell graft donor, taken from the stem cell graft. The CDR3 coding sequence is TGTGCCATCAGTGGTATGGGGACAGGGGGGAATGAGCAGTTCTTC. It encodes CAISGMGTGGNEQFF.